This T cell receptor beta chain was retrieved from a study of T cells in Graves' hyperthyroidism and ophthalmopathy. The investigators amplified TCR beta CDR3 regions from RNA transcripts. The TCR CDR3 first-round RT-PCR relied on the HTBI primer set. TCRdb re-analysed the multiplex PCR reads in MiXCR, keeping a single row per CDR3 protein. The sample includes hundreds of thousands of distinct CDR3 sequences, around 14% of them seen just once. CDR3 length: 16 residues. Trimming removed 5 bases from V and 2 bases from J, with 17 bases in between. Germline V gene data show CDR1 as SGHAT and CDR2 as FQNNGV. This clonotype was counted at least ten times.

This receptor was obtained from a young woman with Graves' hyperthyroidism that later progressed to Graves' ophthalmopathy. The sample comprised blood. The chain carries TRBV11-2 and TRBJ2-3; TRBD2 is a possible D gene (9 bases). The CDR3 region has the DNA TGTGCCAGCAGCCAGGGGGCTAGCGGGGTCACAGATACGCAGTATTTT. This sequence encodes CASSQGASGVTDTQYF.